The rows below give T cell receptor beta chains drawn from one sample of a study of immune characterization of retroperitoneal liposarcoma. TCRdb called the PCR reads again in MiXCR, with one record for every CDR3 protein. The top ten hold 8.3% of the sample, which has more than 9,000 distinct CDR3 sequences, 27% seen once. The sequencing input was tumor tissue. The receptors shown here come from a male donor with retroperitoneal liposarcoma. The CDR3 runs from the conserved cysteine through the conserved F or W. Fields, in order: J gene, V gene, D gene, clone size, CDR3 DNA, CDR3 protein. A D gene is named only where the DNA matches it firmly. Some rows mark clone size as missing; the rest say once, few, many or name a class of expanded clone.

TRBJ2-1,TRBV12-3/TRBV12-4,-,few,TGTGCCAGCAGACCCGGGGCCAGATCAGACAATGAGCAGTTCTTC,CASRPGARSDNEQFF
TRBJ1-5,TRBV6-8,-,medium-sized,TGTGCCAGCAGCCCACATGGGGAAAAGGGAAATCAGCCCCAGCATTTT,CASSPHGEKGNQPQHF
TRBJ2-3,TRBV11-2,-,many,TGTGCCAGCAGCTTAGATCGCGCAGATACGCAGTATTTT,CASSLDRADTQYF
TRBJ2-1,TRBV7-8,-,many,TGTGCCAGCAGCTTAGGGGACAATGAGCAGTTCTTC,CASSLGDNEQFF
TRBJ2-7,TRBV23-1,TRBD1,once,TGCGCCAGCAGTCAGTCGGGACAGGGGACTTCCTACGAGCAGTACTTC,CASSQSGQGTSYEQYF
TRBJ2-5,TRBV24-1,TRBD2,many,TGTGCCACCAGTGATCCCGGACTAGCGGGGATACAAGAGACCCAGTACTTC,CATSDPGLAGIQETQYF
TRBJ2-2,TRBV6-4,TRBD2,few,TGTGCCAGCAGTGACTCGGCCGGGACTAGCTCGGGGGAGCTGTTTTTT,CASSDSAGTSSGELFF
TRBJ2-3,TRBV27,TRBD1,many,TGTGCCAGCAGGGACAGGGGGGCAGATACGCAGTATTTT,CASRDRGADTQYF
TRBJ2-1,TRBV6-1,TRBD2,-,TGTGCCAGCAGTTACCACGTTGTGACTAGCGGGGGCTACGAGCAGTTCTTC,CASSYHVVTSGGYEQFF
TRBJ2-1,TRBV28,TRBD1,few,TGTGCCAGCAGAGGGGGCGTGCCTCCCTACGAGCAGTTCTTC,CASRGGVPPYEQFF
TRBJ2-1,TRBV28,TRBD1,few,TGTGCCAGTCCGAGGCAGGGGGTAGGGGAGCAGTTCTTC,CASPRQGVGEQFF
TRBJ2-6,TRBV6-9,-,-,TGTGCCAGCAGTTACACTCTTTTC,CASSYTLF
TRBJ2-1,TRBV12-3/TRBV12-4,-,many,TGTGCCAGCAGTGACAGGTCCTACGAGCAGTTCTTC,CASSDRSYEQFF
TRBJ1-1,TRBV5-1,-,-,TGCGCCAGCAGCTTGGCCAGGGGCGCGTCGAACACTGAAGCTTTCTTT,CASSLARGASNTEAFF
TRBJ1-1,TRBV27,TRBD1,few,TGTGCCAGCAGTAGAAGGACAGGCAGCCTGAACACTGAAGCTTTCTTT,CASSRRTGSLNTEAFF
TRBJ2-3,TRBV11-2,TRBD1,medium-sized,TGTGCCAGCAGCGGTCCGGGACAGGGGGCGCGATACACAGATACGCAGTATTTT,CASSGPGQGARYTDTQYF
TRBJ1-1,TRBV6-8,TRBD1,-,TGTGCCAGCAGTGGGGACAGTGGACCTTTCTTT,CASSGDSGPFF
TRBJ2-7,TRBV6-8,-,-,TGTGCCAGCAGCCCCACTTCCGGGAGAAGGTACGAGCAGTACTTC,CASSPTSGRRYEQYF
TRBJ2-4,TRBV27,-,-,TGTGCCAGCGGCGTACAGGAGCAGTACTTC,CASGVQEQYF
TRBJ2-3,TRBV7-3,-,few,TGTGCCAGCAGCTCCCGGGGGGCCGTTCCAGATACGCAGTATTTT,CASSSRGAVPDTQYF
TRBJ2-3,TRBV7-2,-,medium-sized,TGTGCCAGCAGCCCCTGGGGCAGGGACACAGATACGCAGTATTTT,CASSPWGRDTDTQYF
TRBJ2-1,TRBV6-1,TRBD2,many,TGTGCCAGCAGTGAAGAGCGGGATTCCTACAATGAGCAGTTCTTC,CASSEERDSYNEQFF
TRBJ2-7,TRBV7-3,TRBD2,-,TGTGCCAGCAGCTTAGCGGGAGGGGCTTACGAGCAGTACTTC,CASSLAGGAYEQYF
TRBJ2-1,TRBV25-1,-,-,TGTGCCAGCAGGGGGATAGAGACTTACTCCTACAATGAGCAGTTCTTC,CASRGIETYSYNEQFF
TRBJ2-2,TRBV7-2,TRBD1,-,TGTGCCAGCAGCTTCCGGGACAGGGAATTCACCGGGGAGCTGTTTTTT,CASSFRDREFTGELFF
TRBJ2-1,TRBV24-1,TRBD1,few,TGTGCCACCAGTGATGGGCAGGGGGTCTGGTACGAGCAGTTCTTC,CATSDGQGVWYEQFF
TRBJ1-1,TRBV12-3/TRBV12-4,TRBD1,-,TGTGCCAGCAGTTTAGACCGGGACAGCCTTACAAGGGGGGCTTTCTTT,CASSLDRDSLTRGAFF
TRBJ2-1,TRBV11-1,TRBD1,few,TGTGCCAGCTCGAATAGAAAACAGGGGGCTCGCTACAATGAGCAGTTCTTC,CASSNRKQGARYNEQFF
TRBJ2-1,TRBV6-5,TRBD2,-,TGTGCCAGCAGTTCTCCCGGGACTAGCTCCTACGAGCAGTTCTTC,CASSSPGTSSYEQFF
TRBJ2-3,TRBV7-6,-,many,TGTGCCAGCAGCTTAGGCCCACCAGAGGATACGCAGTATTTT,CASSLGPPEDTQYF
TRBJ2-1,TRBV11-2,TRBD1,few,TGTGCCAGCAGCTACATCCGGAAGCAGGGGGACGAGCAGTTCTTC,CASSYIRKQGDEQFF
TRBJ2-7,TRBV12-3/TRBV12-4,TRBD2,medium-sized,TGTGCCAGCAGTCACCTAGCGGGGGGATATGAGCAGTACTTC,CASSHLAGGYEQYF
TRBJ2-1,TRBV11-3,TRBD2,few,TGTGCCAGCAGCTTAAGCGGGCTAGCGGGAGGCGCCTACGAGCAGTTCTTC,CASSLSGLAGGAYEQFF
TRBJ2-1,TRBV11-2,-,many,TGTGCCAGCAGCCCTCCCGGCGCCTTATACAATGAGCAGTTCTTC,CASSPPGALYNEQFF
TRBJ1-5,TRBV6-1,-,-,TGTGCCAGCAGTGAAGGGGGCAAGCCCCAGCATTTT,CASSEGGKPQHF
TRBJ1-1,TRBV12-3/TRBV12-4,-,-,TGTGCCAGCCGCCGGGACCAGAACATGAACACTGAAGCTTTCTTT,CASRRDQNMNTEAFF
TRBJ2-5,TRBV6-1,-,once,TGTGCCAGCAAGGTCTGGGGGTCAGAGACCCAGTACTTC,CASKVWGSETQYF
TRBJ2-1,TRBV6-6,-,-,TGTGCCAGCAGTTACTCGCCAGGTGCCGCGACCCAGTTCTTC,CASSYSPGAATQFF
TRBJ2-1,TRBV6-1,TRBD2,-,TGTGCCAGCACCGGACTAGCGGGAAATTACTACAATGAGCAGTTCTTC,CASTGLAGNYYNEQFF
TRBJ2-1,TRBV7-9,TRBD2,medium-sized,TGTGCCAGCAGCTACGGACTAGCGGGGCAAGAGACCCAGTTCTTC,CASSYGLAGQETQFF
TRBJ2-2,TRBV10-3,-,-,TGTGCCATCAGTGAGTCGATCAGCTCAGGATACACCGGGGAGCTGTTTTTT,CAISESISSGYTGELFF
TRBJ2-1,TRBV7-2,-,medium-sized,TGTGCCAGCAGGCGAGCCTACGAGCAGTTCTTC,CASRRAYEQFF